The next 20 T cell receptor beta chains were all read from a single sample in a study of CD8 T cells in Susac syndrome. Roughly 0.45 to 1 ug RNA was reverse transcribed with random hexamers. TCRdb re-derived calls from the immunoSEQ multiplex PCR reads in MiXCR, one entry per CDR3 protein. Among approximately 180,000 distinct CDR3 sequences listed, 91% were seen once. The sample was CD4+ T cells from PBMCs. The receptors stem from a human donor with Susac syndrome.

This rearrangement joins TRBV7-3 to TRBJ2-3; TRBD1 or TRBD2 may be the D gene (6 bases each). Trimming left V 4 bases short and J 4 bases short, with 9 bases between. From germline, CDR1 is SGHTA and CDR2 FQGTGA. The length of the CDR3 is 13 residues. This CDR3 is CASSSRGADTQYF. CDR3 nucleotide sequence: TGTGCCAGCAGCTCGAGGGGGGCAGATACGCAGTATTTT.

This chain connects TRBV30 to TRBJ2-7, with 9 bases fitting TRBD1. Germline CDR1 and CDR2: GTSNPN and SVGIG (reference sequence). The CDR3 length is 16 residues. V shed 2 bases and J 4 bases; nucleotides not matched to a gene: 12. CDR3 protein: CAWSFKGQGMGYEQYF. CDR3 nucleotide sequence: TGTGCCTGGAGTTTTAAGGGACAGGGAATGGGGTACGAGCAGTACTTC.

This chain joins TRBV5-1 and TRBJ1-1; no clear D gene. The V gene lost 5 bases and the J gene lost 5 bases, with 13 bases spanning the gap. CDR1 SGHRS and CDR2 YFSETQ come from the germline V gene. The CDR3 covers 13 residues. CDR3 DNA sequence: TGCGCCAGCAGGACGGGGAGGAGTACTGAAGCTTTCTTT. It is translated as CASRTGRSTEAFF. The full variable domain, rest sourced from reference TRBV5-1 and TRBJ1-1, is KAGVTQTPRYLIKTRGQQVTLSCSPISGHRSVSWYQQTPGQGLQFLFEYFSETQRNKGNFPGRFSGRQFSNSRSEMNVSTLELGDSALYLCASRTGRSTEAFFGQGTRLTVV.

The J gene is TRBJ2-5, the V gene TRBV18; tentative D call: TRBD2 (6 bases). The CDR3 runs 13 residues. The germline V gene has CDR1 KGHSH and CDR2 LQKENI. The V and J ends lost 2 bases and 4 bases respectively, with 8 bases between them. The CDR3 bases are TGTGCCAGCTCACCAACGGGGGTAGAGACCCAGTACTTC. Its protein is CASSPTGVETQYF.

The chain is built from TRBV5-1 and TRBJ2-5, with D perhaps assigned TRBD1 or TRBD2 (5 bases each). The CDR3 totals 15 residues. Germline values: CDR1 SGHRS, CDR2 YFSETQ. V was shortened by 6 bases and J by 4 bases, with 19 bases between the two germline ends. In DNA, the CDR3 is TGCGCCAGCAACCCGGGACCAAAAGGCGGAGAGACCCAGTACTTC. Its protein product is CASNPGPKGGETQYF.

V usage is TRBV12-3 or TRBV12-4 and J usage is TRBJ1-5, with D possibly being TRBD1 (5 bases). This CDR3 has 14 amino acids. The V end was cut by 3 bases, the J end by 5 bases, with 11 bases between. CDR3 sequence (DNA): TGTGCCAGCAGTTTCAACCAGGGTTATCAGCCCCAGCATTTT. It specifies CASSFNQGYQPQHF.

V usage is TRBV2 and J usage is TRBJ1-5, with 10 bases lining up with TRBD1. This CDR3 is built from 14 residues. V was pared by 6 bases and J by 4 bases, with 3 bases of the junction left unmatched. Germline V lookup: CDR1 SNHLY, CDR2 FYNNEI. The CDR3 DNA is TGTGCCAGCAGGGGACAGGGGAGGAATCAGCCCCAGCATTTT. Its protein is CASRGQGRNQPQHF.

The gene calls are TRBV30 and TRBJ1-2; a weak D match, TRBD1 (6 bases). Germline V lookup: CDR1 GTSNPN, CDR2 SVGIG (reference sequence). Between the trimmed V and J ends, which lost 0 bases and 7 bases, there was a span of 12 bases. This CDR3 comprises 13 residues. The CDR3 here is CAWSVEGVIGYTF. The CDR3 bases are TGTGCCTGGAGTGTTGAGGGGGTGATTGGCTACACCTTC.

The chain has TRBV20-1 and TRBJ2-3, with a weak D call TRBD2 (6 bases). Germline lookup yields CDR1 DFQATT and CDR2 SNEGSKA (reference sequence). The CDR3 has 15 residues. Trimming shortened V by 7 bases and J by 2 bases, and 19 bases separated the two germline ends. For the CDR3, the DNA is TGCAGTGTTATTGGAGGGGCAACGTTCACAGATACGCAGTATTTT. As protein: CSVIGGATFTDTQYF.

CDR3 coding DNA: TGTGCCAGCAGCGTAGTAGCGGGGGCCACCACCGGGGAGCTGTTTTTT. Encoded protein: CASSVVAGATTGELFF. The J gene is TRBJ2-2, the V gene TRBV9; TRBD2 aligns across 9 bases. J was trimmed by 4 bases and V by 0 bases; bases with no gene match: 4. Germline CDR1 reads SGDLS; CDR2 reads YYNGEE. The CDR3 is 16 residues long.

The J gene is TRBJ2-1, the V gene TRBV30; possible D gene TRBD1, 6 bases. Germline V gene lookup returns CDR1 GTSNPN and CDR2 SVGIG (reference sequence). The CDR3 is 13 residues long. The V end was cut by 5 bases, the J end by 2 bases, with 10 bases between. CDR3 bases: TGTGCCTGGGCCAGGGGTCCCTACAATGAGCAGTTCTTC. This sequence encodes CAWARGPYNEQFF.

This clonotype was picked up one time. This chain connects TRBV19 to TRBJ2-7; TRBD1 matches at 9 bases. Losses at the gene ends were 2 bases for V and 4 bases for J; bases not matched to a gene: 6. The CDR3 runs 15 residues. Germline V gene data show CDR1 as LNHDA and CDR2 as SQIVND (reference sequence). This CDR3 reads CASSITDRGRYEQYF. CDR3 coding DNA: TGTGCCAGTAGTATAACTGACAGGGGGAGATACGAGCAGTACTTC.

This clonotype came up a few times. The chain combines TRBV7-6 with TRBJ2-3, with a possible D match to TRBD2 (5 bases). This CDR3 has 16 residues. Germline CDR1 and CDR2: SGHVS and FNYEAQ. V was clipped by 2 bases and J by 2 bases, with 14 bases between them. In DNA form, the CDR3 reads TGTGCCAGCAGCTTACGAGGAGGAGCACCCACAGATACGCAGTATTTT. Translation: CASSLRGGAPTDTQYF.

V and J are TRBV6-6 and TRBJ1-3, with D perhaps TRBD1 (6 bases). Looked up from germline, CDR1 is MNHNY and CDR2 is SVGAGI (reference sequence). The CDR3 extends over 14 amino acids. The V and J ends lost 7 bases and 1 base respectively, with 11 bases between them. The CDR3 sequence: CASTFGQSGNTIYF. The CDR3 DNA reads TGTGCCAGCACCTTCGGACAGTCTGGAAACACCATATATTTT.

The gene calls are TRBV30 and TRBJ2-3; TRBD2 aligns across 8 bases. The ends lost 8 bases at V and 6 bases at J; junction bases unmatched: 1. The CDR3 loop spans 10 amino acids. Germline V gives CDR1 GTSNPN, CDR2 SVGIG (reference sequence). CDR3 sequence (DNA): TGTGCCATAGCGGGGGATACGCAGTATTTT. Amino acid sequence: CAIAGDTQYF.

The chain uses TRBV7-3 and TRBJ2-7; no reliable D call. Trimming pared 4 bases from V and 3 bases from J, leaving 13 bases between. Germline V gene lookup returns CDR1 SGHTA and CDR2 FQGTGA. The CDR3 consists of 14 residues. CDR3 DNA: TGTGCCAGCAGCTCCCCGGCCCGTTTCTACGAGCAGTACTTC. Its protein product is CASSSPARFYEQYF.

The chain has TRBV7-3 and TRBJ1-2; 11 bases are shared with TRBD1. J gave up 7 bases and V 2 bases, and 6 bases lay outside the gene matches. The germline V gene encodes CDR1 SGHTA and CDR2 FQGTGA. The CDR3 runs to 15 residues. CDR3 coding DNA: TGTGCCAGCAGCTTATCCGGGACAGGGGGTGCTGGCTACACCTTC. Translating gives CASSLSGTGGAGYTF.

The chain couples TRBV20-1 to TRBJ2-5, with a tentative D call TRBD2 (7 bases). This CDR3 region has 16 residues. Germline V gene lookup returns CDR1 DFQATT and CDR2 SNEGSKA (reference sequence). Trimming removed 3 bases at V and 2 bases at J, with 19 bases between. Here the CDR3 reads CSASLAPRGAQETQYF. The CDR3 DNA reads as TGCAGTGCTAGTCTCGCCCCACGGGGGGCACAAGAGACCCAGTACTTC.

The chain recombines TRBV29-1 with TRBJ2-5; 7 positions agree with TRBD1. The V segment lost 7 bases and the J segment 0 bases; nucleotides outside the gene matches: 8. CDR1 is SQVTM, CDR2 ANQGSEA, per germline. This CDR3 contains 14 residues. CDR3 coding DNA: TGCAGCGCCGACCTCGGGACAGACCAAGAGACCCAGTACTTC. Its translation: CSADLGTDQETQYF.

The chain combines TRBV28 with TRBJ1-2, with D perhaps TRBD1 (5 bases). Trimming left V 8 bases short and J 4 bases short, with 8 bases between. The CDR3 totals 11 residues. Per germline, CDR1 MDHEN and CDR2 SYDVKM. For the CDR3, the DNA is TGTGCCAGCTCGGGACTCTATGGCTACACCTTC. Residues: CASSGLYGYTF.